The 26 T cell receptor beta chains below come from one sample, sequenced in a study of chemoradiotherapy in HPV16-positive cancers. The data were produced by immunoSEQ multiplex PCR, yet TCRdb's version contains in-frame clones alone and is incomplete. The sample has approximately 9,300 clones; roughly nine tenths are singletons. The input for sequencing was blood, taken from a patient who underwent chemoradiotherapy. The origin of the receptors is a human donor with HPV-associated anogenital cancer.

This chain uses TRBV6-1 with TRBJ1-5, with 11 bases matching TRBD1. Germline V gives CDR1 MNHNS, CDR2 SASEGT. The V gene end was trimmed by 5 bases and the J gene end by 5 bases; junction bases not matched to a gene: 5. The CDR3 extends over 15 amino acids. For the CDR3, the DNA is TGTGCCAGCAGTTGGACAGGGGGCCCCGATCAGCCCCAGCATTTT. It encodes CASSWTGGPDQPQHF.

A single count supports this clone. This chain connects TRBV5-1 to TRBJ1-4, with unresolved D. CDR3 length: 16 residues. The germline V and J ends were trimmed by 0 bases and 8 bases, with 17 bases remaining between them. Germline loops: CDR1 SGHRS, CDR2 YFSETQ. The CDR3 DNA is TGCGCCAGCAGCTTGGACTTGGGAGCGCAACGGGAAAAACTGTTTTTT. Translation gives CASSLDLGAQREKLFF.

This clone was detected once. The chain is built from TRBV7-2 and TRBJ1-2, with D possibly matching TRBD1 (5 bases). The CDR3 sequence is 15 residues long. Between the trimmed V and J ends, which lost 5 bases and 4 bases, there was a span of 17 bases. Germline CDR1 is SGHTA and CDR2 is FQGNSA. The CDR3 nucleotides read TGTGCCAGCAGCGGGCCGGGACGGACCATCTATGGCTACACCTTC. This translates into CASSGPGRTIYGYTF.

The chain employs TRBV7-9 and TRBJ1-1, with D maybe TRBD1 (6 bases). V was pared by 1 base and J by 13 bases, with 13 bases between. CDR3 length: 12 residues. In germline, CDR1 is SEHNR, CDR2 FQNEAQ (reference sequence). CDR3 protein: CASSLGEGGGFF. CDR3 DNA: TGTGCCAGCAGCTTAGGTGAGGGGGGAGGTTTCTTT.

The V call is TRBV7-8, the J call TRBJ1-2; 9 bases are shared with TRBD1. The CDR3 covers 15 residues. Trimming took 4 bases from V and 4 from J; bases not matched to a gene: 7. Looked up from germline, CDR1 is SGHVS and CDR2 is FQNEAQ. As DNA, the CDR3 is TGTGCCAGCAGCTCCCGGGACAGGGCCCCCTATGGCTACACCTTC. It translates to CASSSRDRAPYGYTF.

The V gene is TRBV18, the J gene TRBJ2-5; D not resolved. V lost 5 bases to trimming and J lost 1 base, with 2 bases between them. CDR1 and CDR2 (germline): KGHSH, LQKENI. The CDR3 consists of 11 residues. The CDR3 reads CASSSQETQYF. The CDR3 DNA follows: TGTGCCAGCTCATCCCAAGAGACCCAGTACTTC.

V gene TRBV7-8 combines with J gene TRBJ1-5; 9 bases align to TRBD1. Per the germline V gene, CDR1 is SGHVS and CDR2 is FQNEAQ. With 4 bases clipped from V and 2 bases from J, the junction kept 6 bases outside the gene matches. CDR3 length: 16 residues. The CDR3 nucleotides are TGTGCCAGCAGCTCCTGGACAGGGGATGGCAATCAGCCCCAGCATTTT. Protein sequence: CASSSWTGDGNQPQHF.

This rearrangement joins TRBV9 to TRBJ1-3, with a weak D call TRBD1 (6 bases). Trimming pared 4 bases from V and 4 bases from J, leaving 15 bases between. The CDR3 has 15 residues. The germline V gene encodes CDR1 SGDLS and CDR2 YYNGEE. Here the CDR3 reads CASSSLGGLGNTIYF. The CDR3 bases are TGTGCCAGCAGCTCCCTCGGGGGGCTCGGAAACACCATATATTTT.

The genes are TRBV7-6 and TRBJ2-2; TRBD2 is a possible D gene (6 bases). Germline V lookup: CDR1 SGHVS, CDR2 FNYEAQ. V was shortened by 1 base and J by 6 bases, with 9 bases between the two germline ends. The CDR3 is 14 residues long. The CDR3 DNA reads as TGTGCCAGCAGCTTAGTGTGGGGGGCCGGGGAGCTGTTTTTT. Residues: CASSLVWGAGELFF.

CDR3 bases: TGTGCCAGCAGTTCTCCCCGGGGGGGGAACACTGAAGCTTTCTTT. This translates into CASSSPRGGNTEAFF. The gene calls are TRBV6-5 and TRBJ1-1, with a weak D call TRBD1 (5 bases). V was clipped by 4 bases and J by 1 base, with 13 bases between them. Germline CDR1 is MNHEY and CDR2 is SVGAGI. The CDR3 consists of 15 residues.

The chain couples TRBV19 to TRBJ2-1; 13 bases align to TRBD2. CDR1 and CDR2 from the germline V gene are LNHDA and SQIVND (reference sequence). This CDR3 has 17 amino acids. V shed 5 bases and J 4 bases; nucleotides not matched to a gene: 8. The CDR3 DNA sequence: TGTGCCAGTAGTCCCCGGACTAGCGGGGGCCTTTACAATGAGCAGTTCTTC. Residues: CASSPRTSGGLYNEQFF.

This CDR3 is CASSSPNLPEAFF. The DNA for the CDR3 is TGTGCCAGCAGCTCCCCAAATCTTCCTGAAGCTTTCTTT. This sequence joins TRBV7-9 and TRBJ1-1; no firm D call. Trimming removed 4 bases from V and 6 bases from J, with 12 bases in between. Looked up from germline, CDR1 is SEHNR and CDR2 is FQNEAQ (reference sequence). CDR3 size: 13 residues.

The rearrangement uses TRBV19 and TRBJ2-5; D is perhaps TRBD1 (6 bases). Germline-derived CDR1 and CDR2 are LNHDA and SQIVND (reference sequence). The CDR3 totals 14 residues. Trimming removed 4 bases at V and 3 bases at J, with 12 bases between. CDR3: CASSTQGMKETQYF. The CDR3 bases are TGTGCCAGTAGTACTCAGGGGATGAAAGAGACCCAGTACTTC.

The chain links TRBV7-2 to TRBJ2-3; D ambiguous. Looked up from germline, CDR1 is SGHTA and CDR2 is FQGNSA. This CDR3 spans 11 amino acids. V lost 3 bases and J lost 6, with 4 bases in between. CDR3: CASSFEDTQYF. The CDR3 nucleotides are TGTGCCAGCAGCTTTGAGGATACGCAGTATTTT.

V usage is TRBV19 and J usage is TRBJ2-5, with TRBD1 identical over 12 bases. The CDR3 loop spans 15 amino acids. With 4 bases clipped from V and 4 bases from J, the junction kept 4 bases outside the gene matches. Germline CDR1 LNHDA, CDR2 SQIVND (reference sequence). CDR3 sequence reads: CASSTGTGGSETQYF. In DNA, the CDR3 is TGTGCCAGTAGTACCGGGACAGGGGGCTCAGAGACCCAGTACTTC.

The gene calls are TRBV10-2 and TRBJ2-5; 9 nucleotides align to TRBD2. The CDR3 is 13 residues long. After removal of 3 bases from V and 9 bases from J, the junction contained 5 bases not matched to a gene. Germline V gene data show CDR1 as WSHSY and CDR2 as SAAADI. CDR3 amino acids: CASSDGGGGAQYF. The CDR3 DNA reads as TGCGCCAGCAGTGACGGGGGCGGGGGGGCCCAGTACTTC.

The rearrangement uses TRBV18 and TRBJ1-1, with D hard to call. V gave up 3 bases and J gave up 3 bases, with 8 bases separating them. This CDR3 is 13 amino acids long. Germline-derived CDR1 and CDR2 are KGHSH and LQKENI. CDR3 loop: CASSPIIYTEAFF. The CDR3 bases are TGTGCCAGCTCACCGATTATATACACTGAAGCTTTCTTT.

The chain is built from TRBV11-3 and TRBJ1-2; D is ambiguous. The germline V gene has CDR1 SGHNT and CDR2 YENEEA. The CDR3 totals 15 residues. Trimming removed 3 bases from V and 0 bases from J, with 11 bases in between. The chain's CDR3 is CASSLDGSPNYGYTF. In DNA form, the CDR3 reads TGTGCCAGCAGCTTGGACGGATCCCCTAACTATGGCTACACCTTC.

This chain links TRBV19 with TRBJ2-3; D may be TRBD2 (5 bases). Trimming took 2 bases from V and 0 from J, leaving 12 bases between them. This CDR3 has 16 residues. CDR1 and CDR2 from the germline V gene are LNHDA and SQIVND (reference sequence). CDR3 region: CASSIRRQTSTDTQYF. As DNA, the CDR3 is TGTGCCAGTAGTATACGGAGGCAAACTAGCACAGATACGCAGTATTTT.

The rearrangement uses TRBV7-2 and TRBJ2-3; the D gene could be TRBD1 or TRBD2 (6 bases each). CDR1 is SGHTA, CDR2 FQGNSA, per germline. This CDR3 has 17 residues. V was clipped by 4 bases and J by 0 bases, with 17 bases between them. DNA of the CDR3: TGTGCCAGCAGCTCCCGACGCGGGACACAAAGCACAGATACGCAGTATTTT. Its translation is CASSSRRGTQSTDTQYF.

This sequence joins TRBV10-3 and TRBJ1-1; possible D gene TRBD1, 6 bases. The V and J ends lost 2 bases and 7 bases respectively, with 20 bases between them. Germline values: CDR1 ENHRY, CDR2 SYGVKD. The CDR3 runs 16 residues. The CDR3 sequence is CAISEPASGTQIEAFF. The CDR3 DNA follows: TGTGCCATCAGTGAGCCAGCGTCCGGGACACAAATTGAAGCTTTCTTT.

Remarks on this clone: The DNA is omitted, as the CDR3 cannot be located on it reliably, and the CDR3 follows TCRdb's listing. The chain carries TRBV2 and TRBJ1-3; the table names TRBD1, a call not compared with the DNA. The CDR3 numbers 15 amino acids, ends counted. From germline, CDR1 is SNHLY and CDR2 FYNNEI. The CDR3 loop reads CASSSSTGGGNTIYF.

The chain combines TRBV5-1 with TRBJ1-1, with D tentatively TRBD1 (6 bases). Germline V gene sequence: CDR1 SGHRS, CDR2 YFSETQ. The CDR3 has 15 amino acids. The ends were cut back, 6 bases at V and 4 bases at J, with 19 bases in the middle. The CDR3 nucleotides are TGCGCCAGCAAGTTACTTGAGGGGGGACCCACTGAAGCTTTCTTT. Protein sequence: CASKLLEGGPTEAFF.

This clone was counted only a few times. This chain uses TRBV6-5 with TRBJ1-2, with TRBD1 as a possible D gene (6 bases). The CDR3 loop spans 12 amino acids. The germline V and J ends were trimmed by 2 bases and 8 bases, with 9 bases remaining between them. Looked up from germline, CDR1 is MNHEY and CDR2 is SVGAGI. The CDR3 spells CASSYVGGGYTF. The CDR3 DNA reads TGTGCCAGCAGTTACGTAGGGGGGGGCTACACCTTC.

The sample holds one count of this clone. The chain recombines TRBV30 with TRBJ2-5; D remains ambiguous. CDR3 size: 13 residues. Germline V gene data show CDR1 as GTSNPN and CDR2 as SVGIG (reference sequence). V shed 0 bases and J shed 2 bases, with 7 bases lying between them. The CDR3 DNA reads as TGTGCCTGGAGTGTAGGTAGTCAAGAGACCCAGTACTTC. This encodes CAWSVGSQETQYF.

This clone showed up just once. Here the CDR3 DNA reads TGCGCCAGCAGCGGCCAGGGGGCCCTAACTGAAGCTTTCTTT. Translating it yields CASSGQGALTEAFF. The genes are TRBV5-1 and TRBJ1-1; TRBD1 matches at 8 bases. V shed 4 bases, J shed 5 bases, and the junction held 7 bases outside the gene matches. CDR1 and CDR2 from the germline V gene are SGHRS and YFSETQ. The CDR3 length is 14 residues.